The sequence of this TCR beta chain was determined in a study of cytomegalovirus exposure and HLA in healthy donors. The CDR3 has 13 residues. J lost 6 bases, V lost 1 base, and 1 base had no gene match. Per germline, CDR1 SGHTA and CDR2 FQGTGA. Vbeta (60) and Jbeta (13) primers were used in the PCR. The method was immunoSEQ multiplex PCR; TCRdb's version includes in-frame clones alone and lacks a portion of them. Here the sample spans about 200,000 clones, 80% to 85% being singletons. This TCR derives from a woman between 35 and 50 years old in good health and CMV-seronegative. This sequence joins TRBV7-3 and TRBJ1-1; 8 bases are shared with TRBD1. Input material: PBMCs. CDR3 loop: CASSLKQGAEAFF. The CDR3 region has the DNA TGTGCCAGCAGCTTAAAACAGGGGGCTGAAGCTTTCTTT.